These 5 T cell receptor beta chains came from one sample sequenced in a study of blood T cells in healthy people across ages. Next came a second PCR, run for about 7 to 12 cycles, which used a sample-barcoded 5' primer along with a J-beta primer mix. Each CDR3 protein is one row after TCRdb ran MiXCR on the 5' RACE reads. Among 250,000 to 300,000 distinct CDR3 sequences listed, around 29% were seen once. Sample: blood. Source of these receptors: a woman aged 65 to 85 in good health.

At least ten counts were recorded for this clonotype. This CDR3 is CSVGTTSGRGPSYSEQYF. The CDR3 bases are TGCAGCGTGGGGACAACTAGCGGGAGGGGACCCAGTTACTCCGAGCAGTACTTC. The J gene is TRBJ2-7, the V gene TRBV29-1, with TRBD2 identical over 13 bases. Germline V gives CDR1 SQVTM, CDR2 ANQGSEA. V dropped 6 bases and J dropped 6; count of bases not matched to a gene: 20. The CDR3 covers 18 residues.

There are a few counts of this clonotype. The chain links TRBV20-1 to TRBJ2-7; TRBD2 agrees at 8 bases. CDR1 and CDR2 from the germline V gene are DFQATT and SNEGSKA (reference sequence). The CDR3 extends over 14 amino acids. The V gene end was trimmed by 4 bases and the J gene end by 2 bases; junction bases not matched to a gene: 7. The CDR3 protein is CSATRTGLAYEQYF. The CDR3 DNA reads as TGCAGTGCTACCCGGACGGGACTAGCCTACGAGCAGTACTTC.

This chain connects TRBV7-2 to TRBJ2-7, with 7 bases fitting TRBD2. The CDR3 length is 17 residues. Trimming removed 5 bases from V and 1 base from J; junction bases left unmatched: 14. The germline V gene encodes CDR1 SGHTA and CDR2 FQGNSA. CDR3 sequence (DNA): TGTGCCAGCAGCGAAACCCCGGGACTACCGATTTCCTACGAGCAGTACTTC. Encoded protein: CASSETPGLPISYEQYF.

The rearrangement uses TRBV20-1 and TRBJ2-5; 7 bases are a match to TRBD1. In germline, CDR1 is DFQATT, CDR2 SNEGSKA (reference sequence). The CDR3 loop spans 14 amino acids. The V segment lost 6 bases and the J segment 2 bases; nucleotides outside the gene matches: 9. This CDR3 reads CSAERGQGQETQYF. In DNA, the CDR3 is TGCAGTGCGGAAAGGGGGCAGGGGCAAGAGACCCAGTACTTC.

This clonotype was recorded only once. The chain carries TRBV24-1 and TRBJ2-1; 7 positions match TRBD1. Trimming cost V 6 bases and J 0 bases; bases outside gene matches: 4. The CDR3 has 15 residues. The V gene's germline CDR1 is KGHDR and CDR2 SFDVKD. CDR3 amino acids: CATSLRDSSYNEQFF. In DNA, the CDR3 is TGTGCCACCAGTCTCCGGGACAGCTCCTACAATGAGCAGTTCTTC.